Following are 27 T cell receptor beta chains from one sample sequenced in a study of cytomegalovirus exposure and HLA in healthy donors. Only in-frame clones appear in the TCRdb table, and some are missing; sequencing was by immunoSEQ multiplex PCR. Here the sample spans 100,000 or so clones, roughly 87% being singletons. Sequenced sample: PBMCs. Receptors originate from a man aged 18 to 35 in good health and CMV-seropositive.

V is TRBV28 and J is TRBJ2-7, with 7 nucleotides matching TRBD1. The germline CDR1 and CDR2 sequences are MDHEN and SYDVKM. The CDR3 has 15 residues. V gave up 6 bases and J gave up 1 base; unmatched junction bases: 9. The CDR3 region is CASSPPSRGSYEQYF. CDR3 nucleotide sequence: TGTGCCAGCAGCCCCCCGAGCAGGGGGTCCTACGAGCAGTACTTC.

The chain uses TRBV4-2 and TRBJ2-2; 9 nucleotides line up with TRBD2. V dropped 4 bases and J dropped 13; count of bases not matched to a gene: 16. Germline V lookup: CDR1 LGHNA, CDR2 YNFKEQ. The CDR3 spans 16 residues. The chain's CDR3 is CASSLMASGDIHGLFF. DNA for the CDR3: TGTGCCAGCAGCCTCATGGCTAGCGGGGACATACATGGGCTGTTTTTT.

This chain connects TRBV6-6 to TRBJ2-1, with TRBD2 identical over 10 bases. Germline CDR1 MNHNY, CDR2 SVGAGI (reference sequence). CDR3 length: 16 residues. Losses at the gene ends were 5 bases for V and 7 bases for J; bases not matched to a gene: 11. CDR3 nucleotides: TGTGCCAGCAGTCAGAACCCACTAGCGGGGTCAAATGAGCAGTTCTTC. It translates to CASSQNPLAGSNEQFF.

The rearrangement joins TRBV7-2 to TRBJ1-5, with 7 nucleotides matching TRBD1. The germline gives CDR1 SGHTA, CDR2 FQGNSA. This CDR3 has 16 amino acids. Trimming removed 5 bases from V and 3 bases from J; junction bases left unmatched: 10. In nucleotides, the CDR3 is TGTGCCAGCAGCCAGAATCGACAGGGTTCCAATCAGCCCCAGCATTTT. It is translated as CASSQNRQGSNQPQHF.

V and J are TRBV5-1 and TRBJ2-3; 8 positions match TRBD1. The ends lost 3 bases at V and 0 bases at J; junction bases unmatched: 9. Germline CDR1 SGHRS, CDR2 YFSETQ. The length of the CDR3 is 17 residues. Here the CDR3 DNA reads TGCGCCAGCAGCTATATAGGGACAGGCCAAAGCACAGATACGCAGTATTTT. Protein product: CASSYIGTGQSTDTQYF.

CDR3 coding DNA: TGTGCCAGCAGCTCCGGACAGGGCCCCTACTACGAGCAGTACTTC. Its translation: CASSSGQGPYYEQYF. The rearrangement uses TRBV7-2 and TRBJ2-7; 8 nucleotides line up with TRBD1. Trimming took 4 bases from V and 3 from J; bases not matched to a gene: 8. The CDR3 contains 15 residues. Looked up from germline, CDR1 is SGHTA and CDR2 is FQGNSA. The full variable domain, in which reference TRBV7-2 and TRBJ2-7 provide the parts outside the CDR3, is GAGVSQSPSNKVTEKGKDVELRCDPISGHTALYWYRQSLGQGLEFLIYFQGNSAPDKSGLPSDRFSAERTGGSVSTLTIQRTQQEDSAVYLCASSSGQGPYYEQYFGPGTRLTVT.

This rearrangement joins TRBV4-3 to TRBJ2-1; D may be TRBD2 (6 bases). The V gene's germline CDR1 is LGHNA and CDR2 YSLEER. The V end was cut by 0 bases, the J end by 0 bases, with 9 bases between. The CDR3 loop spans 16 amino acids. This CDR3 reads CASSQEAGSSYNEQFF. The CDR3 DNA reads TGCGCCAGCAGCCAAGAGGCCGGGAGCTCCTACAATGAGCAGTTCTTC.

The chain has TRBV6-5 and TRBJ2-3; D call uncertain. Trimming pared 0 bases from V and 0 bases from J, leaving 4 bases between. The germline V gene encodes CDR1 MNHEY and CDR2 SVGAGI. The CDR3 consists of 14 residues. The CDR3 DNA follows: TGTGCCAGCAGTTACTCCTCTAGCACAGATACGCAGTATTTT. It encodes CASSYSSSTDTQYF.

The rearrangement joins TRBV6-5 to TRBJ1-1; D is ambiguous. Germline CDR1 and CDR2: MNHEY and SVGAGI. The V and J ends lost 6 bases and 6 bases respectively, with 11 bases between them. The CDR3 length is 12 residues. The CDR3 DNA sequence: TGTGCCAGCAGCAAAATGGGCGCTGAAGCTTTCTTT. Residues: CASSKMGAEAFF.

The V and J genes are TRBV19 and TRBJ1-1; 8 bases are a match to TRBD1. V shed 7 bases and J 8 bases; nucleotides not matched to a gene: 6. The germline V gene has CDR1 LNHDA and CDR2 SQIVND (reference sequence). This CDR3 has 12 amino acids. For the CDR3, the DNA is TGTGCCAGTACCACGGGACAGGAGGAAGCTTTCTTT. It encodes CASTTGQEEAFF.

The chain employs TRBV4-1 and TRBJ2-7; 8 nucleotides match TRBD2. With V trimmed by 3 bases and J by 4 bases, 2 bases remained unmatched. Germline-derived CDR1 and CDR2 are MGHRA and YSYEKL. This CDR3 has 13 amino acids. The CDR3 DNA reads TGCGCCAGCAGCCAGGGACTAGAGTACGAGCAGTACTTC. Translated: CASSQGLEYEQYF.

The table lists this clone with many counts. This chain joins TRBV6-1 and TRBJ1-4; maybe TRBD1 (5 bases). The CDR3 contains 13 residues. Per the germline V gene, CDR1 is MNHNS and CDR2 is SASEGT. Trimming left V 8 bases short and J 5 bases short, with 12 bases between. Written as DNA, the CDR3 is TGTGCCAGCGGCGGGACGGAAAATGAAAAACTGTTTTTT. Protein: CASGGTENEKLFF.

This chain joins TRBV18 and TRBJ1-1; D possibly corresponds to TRBD1 (5 bases). This CDR3 region has 13 residues. V was trimmed by 5 bases and J by 2 bases, leaving 9 bases between them. The germline gives CDR1 KGHSH, CDR2 LQKENI. CDR3 nucleotide sequence: TGTGCCAGCTCAGACAGTGTTAACACTGAAGCTTTCTTT. This gives the protein CASSDSVNTEAFF.

CDR3 sequence reads: CASKKGGQGNTEAFF. CDR3 in DNA: TGTGCCAGCAAGAAGGGGGGACAGGGGAACACTGAAGCTTTCTTT. V is TRBV11-2 and J is TRBJ1-1; 9 bases align to TRBD1. CDR1 is SGHAT and CDR2 is FQNNGV in the germline V gene. Trimming took 7 bases from V and 1 from J; bases not matched to a gene: 7. The CDR3 is 15 amino acids.

The chain uses TRBV2 and TRBJ2-7; tentative D call: TRBD1 (5 bases). The ends were cut back, 2 bases at V and 2 bases at J, with 16 bases in the middle. This CDR3 comprises 16 residues. Germline V CDR1 and CDR2: SNHLY, FYNNEI. The CDR3 spells CASSESSLTETYEQYF. The DNA of the CDR3 is TGTGCCAGCAGTGAAAGCTCATTGACAGAGACCTACGAGCAGTACTTC.

The V gene is TRBV19, the J gene TRBJ1-1, with D unresolved. The V end was cut by 8 bases, the J end by 1 base, with 8 bases between. Germline assignment: CDR1 LNHDA and CDR2 SQIVND (reference sequence). The CDR3 contains 12 residues. In nucleotides, the CDR3 is TGTGCCAGTTCTAACAGGAACACTGAAGCTTTCTTT. It translates to CASSNRNTEAFF.

CDR3: CASSASGGPDTQYF. The CDR3 DNA is TGCGCCAGCAGCGCTAGCGGGGGGCCAGATACGCAGTATTTT. The chain employs TRBV4-3 and TRBJ2-3; 11 bases fit TRBD2. Germline loops: CDR1 LGHNA, CDR2 YSLEER. The CDR3 contains 14 residues. J gave up 4 bases and V 5 bases, and 2 bases lay outside the gene matches.

The chain uses TRBV6-6 and TRBJ2-2, with TRBD2 matching over 8 bases. Per the germline V gene, CDR1 is MNHNY and CDR2 is SVGAGI (reference sequence). J lost 5 bases, V lost 8 bases, and 7 bases had no gene match. This CDR3 region has 14 residues. For the CDR3, the DNA is TGTGCCAGCGGACGGGGACTAGGGACCGGGGAGCTGTTTTTT. Its protein is CASGRGLGTGELFF.

This chain uses TRBV18 with TRBJ2-1; 7 nucleotides align to TRBD2. The V and J ends lost 3 bases and 9 bases, in that order; junction bases with no gene match: 5. There are 13 residues in the CDR3. Germline CDR1 is KGHSH and CDR2 is LQKENI. CDR3 in amino acids: CASSPGEGTEQFF. DNA for the CDR3: TGTGCCAGCTCACCGGGGGAGGGGACTGAGCAGTTCTTC.

This chain joins TRBV6-1 and TRBJ2-1; 8 positions match TRBD2. The CDR3 is 14 residues long. Germline CDR1 and CDR2: MNHNS and SASEGT. V gave up 1 base and J gave up 13 bases; unmatched junction bases: 9. The chain's CDR3 is CASSEVLASGSQFF. The CDR3 DNA reads TGTGCCAGCAGTGAAGTCTTGGCCAGCGGGAGTCAGTTCTTC.

This clone showed up just once. The CDR3: CASTHREGAETQYF. CDR3 bases: TGTGCCAGCACCCACAGAGAGGGGGCAGAGACCCAGTACTTC. This chain connects TRBV7-8 to TRBJ2-5; 7 positions match TRBD1. J lost 4 bases, V lost 7 bases, and 9 bases had no gene match. CDR1 and CDR2 (germline): SGHVS, FQNEAQ. The CDR3 is 14 amino acids.

The gene calls are TRBV6-5 and TRBJ2-1; 15 bases map to TRBD2. CDR1 is MNHEY and CDR2 is SVGAGI in the germline V gene. CDR3 length equals 16 residues. The J segment lost 6 bases and the V segment lost 4 bases, leaving 4 bases of the junction unmatched. The CDR3 region is CASSLGLAGGLNEQFF. CDR3 coding DNA: TGTGCCAGCAGTTTAGGACTAGCGGGGGGGCTCAATGAGCAGTTCTTC.

The J gene is TRBJ2-5, the V gene TRBV7-3; the match to TRBD1 covers 10 bases. Germline V gene data show CDR1 as SGHTA and CDR2 as FQGTGA. The CDR3 runs to 15 residues. V lost 6 bases and J lost 5; bases outside the gene matches: 9. The CDR3 nucleotides are TGTGCCAGCAGTAAAAACGGACAGGGGGGTGAGACCCAGTACTTC. It translates to CASSKNGQGGETQYF.

This chain links TRBV7-3 with TRBJ2-3, with 10 bases that match TRBD2. The V gene's germline CDR1 is SGHTA and CDR2 FQGTGA. This CDR3 spans 15 amino acids. V dropped 10 bases and J dropped 2; count of bases not matched to a gene: 9. The CDR3 DNA is TGTGCCACAAAAAGCGGGGGGGTTGTCACAGATACGCAGTATTTT. Translated, it gives CATKSGGVVTDTQYF.

This clone showed up just once. V and J are TRBV5-4 and TRBJ2-7, with D possibly TRBD2 on 5 matching bases. CDR1 and CDR2 (germline): SGHNT, YYREEE (reference sequence). The CDR3 loop spans 13 amino acids. Trimming cost V 0 bases and J 6 bases, with 10 bases left between them. CDR3 DNA: TGTGCCAGCAGCTTGGTCGGGAATTCCGAGCAGTACTTC. Its translation is CASSLVGNSEQYF.

The rearrangement uses TRBV4-1 and TRBJ1-5; D is perhaps TRBD1 (6 bases). Trimming removed 5 bases from V and 0 bases from J, with 8 bases in between. There are 14 residues in the CDR3. The germline V gene has CDR1 MGHRA and CDR2 YSYEKL. In DNA, the CDR3 is TGCGCCAGCAGCTTACAGGGTAGCAATCAGCCCCAGCATTTT. Residues: CASSLQGSNQPQHF.

V usage is TRBV2 and J usage is TRBJ2-2; TRBD1 matches 7 bases. CDR3 length: 15 residues. Germline loops: CDR1 SNHLY, CDR2 FYNNEI. J was trimmed by 3 bases and V by 6 bases; bases with no gene match: 7. The CDR3 is CASRGRQGDTGELFF. The CDR3 nucleotides read TGTGCCAGCAGGGGGCGTCAGGGGGACACCGGGGAGCTGTTTTTT.